The sequence of this T cell receptor (beta chain) was determined in a study of blood T cell repertoires in COVID-19. Study background: The samples span acute and convalescent COVID-19 from the United States, Italy and Spain. PBMCs, B-cell-depleted T cells, or T cells were the source of the cDNA or gDNA that made up the material.

V dropped 6 bases and J dropped 5; count of bases not matched to a gene: 6. This CDR3 spans 15 amino acids. The germline V gene has CDR1 WSHSY and CDR2 SAAADI. In the original processing: Nucleated cell counts were estimated from reference gene primer amplification. Method: immunoSEQ multiplex PCR; TCRdb's copy keeps in-frame clones and lacks some. Clone size and V and J calls were adopted from that table, with D and trimming inferred from the DNA. The repertoire holds just over 250,000 clones, with 91% as singletons. The receptor was isolated from a person between 18 and 35 years old with COVID-19, enrolled during active disease. Sequencing used peripheral blood. The chain employs TRBV10-2 and TRBJ2-1; the match to TRBD2 covers 11 bases. Here the CDR3 DNA reads TGCGCCAGCAGGCCTGGACTAGCGGGCCACAATGAGCAGTTCTTC. This encodes CASRPGLAGHNEQFF.